What follows are 15 T cell receptor beta chains derived from one specimen sequenced in a study of OX40 agonist ivuxolimab in advanced cancers. The assay was immunoSEQ multiplex PCR, and TCRdb's table has in-frame clones only and misses some. The sample consists of about 77,000 clones, around 88% of them appearing once. The material was CD4+ or CD8+ T cells sorted from blood, obtained in a trial of the OX40 agonist ivuxolimab. These TCRs come from an adult with an advanced solid tumor such as melanoma, head and neck, liver or kidney cancer.

The chain recombines TRBV7-9 with TRBJ1-3; TRBD1 aligns across 7 bases. The CDR3 runs 14 residues. Trimming removed 5 bases from V and 3 bases from J; junction bases left unmatched: 4. The germline gives CDR1 SEHNR, CDR2 FQNEAQ (reference sequence). CDR3 sequence: CASSLQGGGNTIYF. CDR3 DNA sequence: TGTGCCAGCAGCCTCCAGGGGGGTGGAAACACCATATATTTT.

V gene TRBV27 combines with J gene TRBJ2-1; TRBD1 aligns across 8 bases. The CDR3 is made up of 15 amino acids. Germline V gives CDR1 MNHEY, CDR2 SMNVEV (reference sequence). Trimming removed 6 bases from V and 7 bases from J; junction bases left unmatched: 11. The chain's CDR3 is CASRPLGQGGNEQFF. The DNA of the CDR3 is TGTGCCAGCAGACCACTTGGACAGGGAGGAAATGAGCAGTTCTTC.

This clone showed up just once. This chain connects TRBV5-1 to TRBJ1-1; D uncertain. V was pared by 0 bases and J by 2 bases, with 14 bases between. Germline values: CDR1 SGHRS, CDR2 YFSETQ. The length of the CDR3 is 16 residues. CDR3 loop: CASSLDNRPGNTEAFF. CDR3 bases: TGCGCCAGCAGCTTGGATAACCGCCCGGGAAACACTGAAGCTTTCTTT.

The chain is built from TRBV4-3 and TRBJ2-3; no firm D call. Per the germline V gene, CDR1 is LGHNA and CDR2 is YSLEER. The CDR3 has 16 amino acids. Trimming left V 0 bases short and J 5 bases short, with 15 bases between. The CDR3 coding sequence is TGCGCCAGCAGCCAAGATTCGGCCCCCTCGAGAGATACGCAGTATTTT. Its protein product is CASSQDSAPSRDTQYF.

The chain recombines TRBV30 with TRBJ1-5, with D perhaps matching TRBD1 (6 bases). The CDR3 has 13 amino acids. With 1 base removed from V and 2 bases from J, the gap between germline ends came to 6 bases. The germline gives CDR1 GTSNPN, CDR2 SVGIG (reference sequence). The CDR3 DNA follows: TGTGCCTGGAGTGACAGGGGCAATCAGCCCCAGCATTTT. Protein sequence: CAWSDRGNQPQHF. Filled out from reference TRBV30 and TRBJ1-5, the complete variable domain reads SQTIHQWPATLVQPVGSPLSLECTVEGTSNPNLYWYRQAAGRGLQLLFYSVGIGQISSEVPQNLSASRPQDRQFILSSKKLLLSDSGFYLCAWSDRGNQPQHFGDGTRLSIL.

Note on this clone: This sample includes further DNA sequences coding for the same CDR3. V usage is TRBV13 and J usage is TRBJ1-2, with a tentative D call TRBD1 (5 bases). Trimming stripped 4 bases from V and 5 bases from J, with 20 bases between. The CDR3 length is 16 residues. Germline assignment: CDR1 PRHDT and CDR2 FYEKMQ (reference sequence). The CDR3 here is CASSYLGQGGGYGYTF. The CDR3 region has the DNA TGTGCCAGCAGCTACCTTGGGCAGGGCGGAGGGTATGGCTACACCTTC.

This clone has just a few counts. The chain employs TRBV7-2 and TRBJ2-2; no firm D call. Germline CDR1 reads SGHTA; CDR2 reads FQGNSA. This CDR3 is built from 19 residues. Trimming removed 5 bases from V and 4 bases from J, with 26 bases in between. The CDR3 DNA is TGTGCCAGCAGCCCCCGCGGCAGTAGGAGTCTATCGAGCACCGGGGAGCTGTTTTTT. Its translation is CASSPRGSRSLSSTGELFF.

V usage is TRBV9 and J usage is TRBJ2-3; perhaps TRBD2 as D (6 bases). The length of the CDR3 is 15 residues. Germline values: CDR1 SGDLS, CDR2 YYNGEE. Trimming took off 3 bases at V and 3 bases at J, with 14 bases between the two ends. CDR3 protein: CASSAVEGRTDTQYF. The CDR3 DNA is TGTGCCAGCAGCGCCGTGGAAGGGAGGACAGATACGCAGTATTTT.

This rearrangement joins TRBV19 to TRBJ1-2; D is possibly TRBD1 (6 bases). The CDR3 spans 15 residues. Germline V lookup: CDR1 LNHDA, CDR2 SQIVND (reference sequence). Trimming took 8 bases from V and 2 from J, leaving 18 bases between them. CDR3: CASAPTGFVNYGYTF. CDR3 nucleotides: TGTGCCAGTGCACCCACAGGGTTTGTCAACTATGGCTACACCTTC.

This chain connects TRBV5-4 to TRBJ2-5; D is unclear. Germline V gene lookup returns CDR1 SGHNT and CDR2 YYREEE (reference sequence). This CDR3 contains 14 residues. V was trimmed by 1 base and J by 5 bases, leaving 12 bases between them. The DNA of the CDR3 is TGTGCCAGCAGCTTGAGGACCCTTGGGGAGACCCAGTACTTC. This sequence encodes CASSLRTLGETQYF.

The chain joins TRBV9 to TRBJ2-1; no firm D call. The ends were cut back, 0 bases at V and 1 base at J, with 8 bases in the middle. This CDR3 has 15 residues. Germline CDR1 and CDR2: SGDLS and YYNGEE. The CDR3 reads CASSVEAGSYNEQFF. The CDR3 coding sequence is TGTGCCAGCAGCGTAGAGGCCGGTTCCTACAATGAGCAGTTCTTC.

The chain couples TRBV18 to TRBJ2-2; D gene uncertain. Per germline, CDR1 KGHSH and CDR2 LQKENI. There are 14 residues in the CDR3. V lost 2 bases to trimming and J lost 1 base, with 5 bases between them. CDR3 in amino acids: CASSPTGNTGELFF. The CDR3 bases are TGTGCCAGCTCACCAACGGGGAACACCGGGGAGCTGTTTTTT.

The chain is built from TRBV2 and TRBJ2-5; D is unresolved. Looked up from germline, CDR1 is SNHLY and CDR2 is FYNNEI. V dropped 11 bases and J dropped 5 bases, with 12 bases sitting between them. The CDR3 has 11 amino acids. The DNA of the CDR3 is TGTGCCTCGGCGCTTAGCGAGACCCAGTACTTC. Translated: CASALSETQYF.

This chain connects TRBV10-3 to TRBJ2-7; tentatively, D is TRBD2 (5 bases). Germline V lookup: CDR1 ENHRY, CDR2 SYGVKD. The CDR3 is made up of 12 amino acids. Trimming left V 3 bases short and J 4 bases short, with 7 bases between. For the CDR3, the DNA is TGTGCCATCAGTGAACGGGAATACGAGCAGTACTTC. Translating gives CAISEREYEQYF.

Note on this clone: The junction does not match germline at one end; this may be a read error. The rearrangement uses TRBV5-1 and TRBJ1-1; D possibly corresponds to TRBD1 (6 bases). The CDR3 has 14 residues. In germline, CDR1 is SGHRS, CDR2 YFSETQ. For the CDR3, the DNA is TGCGCAAGCAGCTTCGAGGGCAGGGGCACTGAAGCTTTCTTT. It encodes CASSFEGRGTEAFF.